This T cell receptor (beta chain) was sequenced during a study of CD8+ T cells in alopecia areata. About the study: Each day, treated patients took oral tofacitinib twice, at 5 to 10 mg per dose. Findings of the study overall: Scalp clonality dropped significantly under tofacitinib, as did expanded CD8+ top-100 clones. In blood and scalp, many expanded lesional clones persisted during tofacitinib.

The CDR3 runs to 17 residues. V lost 6 bases to trimming and J lost 0 bases, with 15 bases between them. In germline, CDR1 is LNHDA, CDR2 SQIVND (reference sequence). RNA was isolated and reverse transcribed to cDNA, the sequencing template. Generated by immunoSEQ multiplex PCR, the TCRdb table keeps only in-frame clones and is missing some. The table lists about 200,000 clones, 50% to 70% of them singletons, with more than 1.5% in the top ten. About this clone: What it binds is unknown.

Described treatment: oral pan-JAK inhibitor, 5-10 mg twice daily. PBMCs provided sorted CD4+ and CD8+ T cells. The TCR sequence derives from a human donor with alopecia areata. Here the sequenced sample was CD4+ T cells sorted from blood, taken at week 4, from a patient treated with tofacitinib. This sequence joins TRBV19 and TRBJ2-6; tentative D call: TRBD1 (5 bases). The CDR3 DNA is TGTGCCAGTAGCAAAGATACAGGAATCTCTGGGGCCAACGTCCTGACTTTC. This gives the protein CASSKDTGISGANVLTF.